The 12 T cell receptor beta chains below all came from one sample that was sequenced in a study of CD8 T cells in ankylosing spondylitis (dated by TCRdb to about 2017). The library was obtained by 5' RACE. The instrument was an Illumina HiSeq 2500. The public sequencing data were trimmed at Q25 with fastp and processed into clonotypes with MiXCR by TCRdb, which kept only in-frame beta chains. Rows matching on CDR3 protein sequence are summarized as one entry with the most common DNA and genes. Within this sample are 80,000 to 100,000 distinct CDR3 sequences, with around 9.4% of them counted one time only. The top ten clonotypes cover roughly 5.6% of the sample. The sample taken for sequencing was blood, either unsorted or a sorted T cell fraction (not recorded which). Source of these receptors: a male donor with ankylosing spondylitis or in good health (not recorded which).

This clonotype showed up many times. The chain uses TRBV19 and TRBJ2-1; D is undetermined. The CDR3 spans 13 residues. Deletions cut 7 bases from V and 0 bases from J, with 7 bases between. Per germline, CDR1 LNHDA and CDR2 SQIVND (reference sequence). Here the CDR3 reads CASTTGSYNEQFF. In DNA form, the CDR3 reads TGTGCCAGTACCACCGGCTCCTACAATGAGCAGTTCTTC.

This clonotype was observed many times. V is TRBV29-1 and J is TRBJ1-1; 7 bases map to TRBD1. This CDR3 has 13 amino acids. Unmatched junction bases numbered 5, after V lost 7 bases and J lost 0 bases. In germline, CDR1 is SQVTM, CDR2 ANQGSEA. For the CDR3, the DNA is TGCAGCGGCACCGGGACAGTGAACACTGAAGCTTTCTTT. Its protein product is CSGTGTVNTEAFF.

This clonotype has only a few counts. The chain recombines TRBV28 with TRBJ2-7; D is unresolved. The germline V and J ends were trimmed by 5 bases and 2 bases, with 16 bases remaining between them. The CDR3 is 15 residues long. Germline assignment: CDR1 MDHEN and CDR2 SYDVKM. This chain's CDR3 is CASSPPVVGTYEQYF. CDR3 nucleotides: TGTGCCAGCAGTCCCCCGGTTGTGGGCACCTACGAGCAGTACTTC.

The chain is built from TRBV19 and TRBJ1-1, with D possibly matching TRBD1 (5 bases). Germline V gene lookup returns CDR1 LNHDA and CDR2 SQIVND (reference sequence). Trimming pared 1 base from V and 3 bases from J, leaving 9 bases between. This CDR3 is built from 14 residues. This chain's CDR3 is CASSIGQIHTEAFF. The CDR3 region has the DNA TGTGCCAGTAGTATAGGACAGATCCACACTGAAGCTTTCTTT.

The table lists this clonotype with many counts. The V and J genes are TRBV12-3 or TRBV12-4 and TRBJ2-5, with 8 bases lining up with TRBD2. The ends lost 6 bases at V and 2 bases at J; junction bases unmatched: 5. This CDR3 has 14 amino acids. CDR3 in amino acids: CASSDRGGQETQYF. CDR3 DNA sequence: TGTGCCAGCAGCGACCGGGGGGGACAAGAGACCCAGTACTTC.

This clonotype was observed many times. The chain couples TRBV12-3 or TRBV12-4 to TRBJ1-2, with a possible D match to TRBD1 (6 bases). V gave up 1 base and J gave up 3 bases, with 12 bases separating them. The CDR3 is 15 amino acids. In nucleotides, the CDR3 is TGTGCCAGCAGTTTAGACCAGGGGTTTCACTATGGCTACACCTTC. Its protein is CASSLDQGFHYGYTF.

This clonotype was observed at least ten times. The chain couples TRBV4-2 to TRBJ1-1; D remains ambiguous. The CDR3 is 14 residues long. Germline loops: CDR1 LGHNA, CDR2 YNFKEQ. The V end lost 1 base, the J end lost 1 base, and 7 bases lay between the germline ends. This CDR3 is CASSQGSGNTEAFF. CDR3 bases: TGTGCCAGCAGCCAAGGGTCAGGGAACACTGAAGCTTTCTTT.

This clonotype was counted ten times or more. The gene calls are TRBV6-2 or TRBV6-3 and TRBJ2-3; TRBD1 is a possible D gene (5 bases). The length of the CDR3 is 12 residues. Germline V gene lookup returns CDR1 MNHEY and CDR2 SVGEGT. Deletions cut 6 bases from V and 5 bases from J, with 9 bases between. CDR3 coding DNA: TGTGCCAGCAGCCGGCAGGGAGATACGCAGTATTTT. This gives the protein CASSRQGDTQYF.

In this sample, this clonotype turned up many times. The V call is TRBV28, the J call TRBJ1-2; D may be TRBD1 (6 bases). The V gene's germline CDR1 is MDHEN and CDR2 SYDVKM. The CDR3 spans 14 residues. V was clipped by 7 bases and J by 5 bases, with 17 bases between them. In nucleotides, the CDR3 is TGTGCCAGCATTACCGGGACACTCCGATATGGCTACACCTTC. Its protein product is CASITGTLRYGYTF.

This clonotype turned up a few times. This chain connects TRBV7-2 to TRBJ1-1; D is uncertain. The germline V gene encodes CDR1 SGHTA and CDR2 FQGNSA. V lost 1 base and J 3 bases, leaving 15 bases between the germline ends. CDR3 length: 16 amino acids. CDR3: CASSLVGRAGDTEAFF. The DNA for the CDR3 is TGTGCCAGCAGCTTAGTCGGAAGGGCTGGGGACACTGAAGCTTTCTTT.

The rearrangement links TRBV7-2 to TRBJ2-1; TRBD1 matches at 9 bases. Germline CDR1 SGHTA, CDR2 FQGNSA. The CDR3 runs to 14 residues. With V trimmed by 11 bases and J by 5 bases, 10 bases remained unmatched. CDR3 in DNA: TGTGCCGGGCAACCGGGACAGGGTGACAATGAGCAGTTCTTC. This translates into CAGQPGQGDNEQFF.

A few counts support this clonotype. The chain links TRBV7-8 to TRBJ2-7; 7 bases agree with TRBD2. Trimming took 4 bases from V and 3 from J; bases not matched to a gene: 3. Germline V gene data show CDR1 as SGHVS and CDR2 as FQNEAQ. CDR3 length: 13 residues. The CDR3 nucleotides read TGTGCCAGCAGCTCGAGGGAGGGCTACGAGCAGTACTTC. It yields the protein CASSSREGYEQYF. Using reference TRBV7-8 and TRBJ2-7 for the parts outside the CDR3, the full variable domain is GAGVSQSPRYKVAKRGQDVALRCDPISGHVSLFWYQQALGQGPEFLTYFQNEAQLDKSGLPSDRFFAERPEGSVSTLKIQRTQQEDSAVYLCASSSREGYEQYFGPGTRLTVT.